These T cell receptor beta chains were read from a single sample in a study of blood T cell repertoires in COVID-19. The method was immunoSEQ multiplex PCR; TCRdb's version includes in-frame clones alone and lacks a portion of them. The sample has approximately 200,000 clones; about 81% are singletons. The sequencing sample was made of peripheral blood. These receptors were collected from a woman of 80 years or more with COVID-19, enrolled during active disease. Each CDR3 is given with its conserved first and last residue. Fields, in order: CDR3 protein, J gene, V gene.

cdr3_aa: CASSYSKTGGNTGELFF
j_call: TRBJ2-2
v_call: TRBV6-2/TRBV6-3

cdr3_aa: CASSLFAGGPWNEQFF
j_call: TRBJ2-1
v_call: TRBV28

cdr3_aa: CASSVDRGKRQETQYF
j_call: TRBJ2-5
v_call: TRBV25-1

cdr3_aa: CSASPGPTNYGYTF
j_call: TRBJ1-2
v_call: TRBV20-1

cdr3_aa: CASSRSRGIYGYTF
j_call: TRBJ1-2
v_call: TRBV4-3

cdr3_aa: CASSEVNIYEQYF
j_call: TRBJ2-7
v_call: TRBV6-1

cdr3_aa: CASSMATGLDTEAFF
j_call: TRBJ1-1
v_call: TRBV9

cdr3_aa: CASSALTGTSSNQPQHF
j_call: TRBJ1-5
v_call: TRBV5-4

cdr3_aa: CSVGGQNIQYF
j_call: TRBJ2-4
v_call: TRBV29-1

cdr3_aa: CASSKATGGPYEQYF
j_call: TRBJ2-7
v_call: TRBV21-1

cdr3_aa: CSAQERQSVEQYF
j_call: TRBJ2-7
v_call: TRBV29-1

cdr3_aa: CAISVREGRHEQFF
j_call: TRBJ2-1
v_call: TRBV10-3

cdr3_aa: CASSLARTSGIGTDTQYF
j_call: TRBJ2-3
v_call: TRBV5-1

cdr3_aa: CASREQGDPRYGYTF
j_call: TRBJ1-2
v_call: TRBV5-6

cdr3_aa: CASSLGGQGSYNEQFF
j_call: TRBJ2-1
v_call: TRBV11-2

cdr3_aa: CASRGTSADSNEQFF
j_call: TRBJ2-1
v_call: TRBV2

cdr3_aa: CAINGDRNTEAFF
j_call: TRBJ1-1
v_call: TRBV10-3

cdr3_aa: CASSLGLSGSGTDTQYF
j_call: TRBJ2-3
v_call: TRBV5-1

cdr3_aa: CASSGGANNEQFF
j_call: TRBJ2-1
v_call: TRBV6-6

cdr3_aa: CASSRWTGVNTEAFF
j_call: TRBJ1-1
v_call: TRBV5-4

cdr3_aa: CASSLISGEQFF
j_call: TRBJ2-1
v_call: TRBV7-2

cdr3_aa: CASSQLAGSYEQYF
j_call: TRBJ2-7
v_call: TRBV3-1/TRBV3-2

cdr3_aa: CASSYPSGGRANSYNEQFF
j_call: TRBJ2-1
v_call: TRBV6-2/TRBV6-3

cdr3_aa: CSVSGLAGIEQFF
j_call: TRBJ2-1
v_call: TRBV29-1

cdr3_aa: CATSERTVSGNTIYF
j_call: TRBJ1-3
v_call: TRBV24-1

cdr3_aa: CASSLDVGGSSGNTIYF
j_call: TRBJ1-3
v_call: TRBV5-1

cdr3_aa: CASTVTFRNEKLFF
j_call: TRBJ1-4
v_call: TRBV5-6

cdr3_aa: CASSPTGGTDTQYF
j_call: TRBJ2-3
v_call: TRBV5-1

cdr3_aa: CAISKTEGYTF
j_call: TRBJ1-2
v_call: TRBV10-3

cdr3_aa: CAWTKDRGAHEQYF
j_call: TRBJ2-7
v_call: TRBV30

cdr3_aa: CASSQTGGINYGYTF
j_call: TRBJ1-2
v_call: TRBV4-2

cdr3_aa: CASSLRGGGPPRETQYF
j_call: TRBJ2-5
v_call: TRBV7-9

cdr3_aa: CASSYRGAGGETQYF
j_call: TRBJ2-5
v_call: TRBV5-4

cdr3_aa: CASSPPEAQQGANYGYTF
j_call: TRBJ1-2
v_call: TRBV18

cdr3_aa: CASSTDREGAGELFF
j_call: TRBJ2-2
v_call: TRBV7-9

cdr3_aa: CASTGGSQPQHF
j_call: TRBJ1-5
v_call: TRBV6-6

cdr3_aa: CASKGARADYEQYF
j_call: TRBJ2-7
v_call: TRBV28